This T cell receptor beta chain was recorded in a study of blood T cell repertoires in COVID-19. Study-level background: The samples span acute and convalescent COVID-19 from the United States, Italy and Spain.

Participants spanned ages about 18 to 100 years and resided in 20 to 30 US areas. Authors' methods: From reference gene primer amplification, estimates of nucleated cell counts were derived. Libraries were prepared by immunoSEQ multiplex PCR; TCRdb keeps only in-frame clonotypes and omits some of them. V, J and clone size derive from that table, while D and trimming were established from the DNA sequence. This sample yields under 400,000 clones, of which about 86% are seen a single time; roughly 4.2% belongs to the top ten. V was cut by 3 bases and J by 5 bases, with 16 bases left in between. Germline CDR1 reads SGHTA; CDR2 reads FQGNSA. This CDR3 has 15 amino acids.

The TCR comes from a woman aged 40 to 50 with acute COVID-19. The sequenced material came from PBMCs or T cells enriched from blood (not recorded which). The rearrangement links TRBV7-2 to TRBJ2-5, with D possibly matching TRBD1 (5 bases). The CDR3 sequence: CASSFQDGGAETQYF. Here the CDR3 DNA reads TGTGCCAGCAGCTTCCAGGATGGTGGGGCGGAGACCCAGTACTTC.